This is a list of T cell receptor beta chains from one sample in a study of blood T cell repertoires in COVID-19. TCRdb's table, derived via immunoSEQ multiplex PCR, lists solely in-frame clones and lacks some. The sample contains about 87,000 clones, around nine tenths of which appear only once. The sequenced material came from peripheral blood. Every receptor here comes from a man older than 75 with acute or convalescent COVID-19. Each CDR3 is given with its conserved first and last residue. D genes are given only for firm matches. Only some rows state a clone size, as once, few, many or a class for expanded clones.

CDR3aa: CASSLRETYEQYF; CDR3nt: TGTGCCAGTAGTCTGCGGGAGACCTACGAGCAGTACTTC; v_gene: TRBV19; abundance: NA; d_gene: TRBD2; j_gene: TRBJ2-7
CDR3aa: CASSTPAGQSGNTIYF; CDR3nt: TGTGCCAGCAGTACCCCGGCGGGACAGAGTGGAAACACCATATATTTT; v_gene: TRBV27; abundance: NA; d_gene: TRBD1; j_gene: TRBJ1-3
CDR3aa: CASSDSPGGRFEQFF; CDR3nt: TGTGCCAGCAGTGACTCACCAGGGGGAAGGTTTGAGCAGTTCTTC; v_gene: TRBV6-4; abundance: NA; d_gene: TRBD1; j_gene: TRBJ2-1
CDR3aa: CASSLADSSSGNTIYF; CDR3nt: TGTGCCAGCAGCTTAGCGGACAGCTCCTCTGGAAACACCATATATTTT; v_gene: TRBV7-2; abundance: few; d_gene: NA; j_gene: TRBJ1-3
CDR3aa: CASSANLNRNTEAFF; CDR3nt: TGTGCCAGCAGCGCCAACCTCAACAGGAACACTGAAGCTTTCTTT; v_gene: TRBV7-6; abundance: NA; d_gene: NA; j_gene: TRBJ1-1
CDR3aa: CASSLQQGPNEKLFF; CDR3nt: TGTGCCAGCAGCTTACAACAGGGACCAAATGAAAAACTGTTTTTT; v_gene: TRBV7-9; abundance: NA; d_gene: NA; j_gene: TRBJ1-4
CDR3aa: CASSLMGLGTEAFF; CDR3nt: TGTGCCAGCAGCTTAATGGGGCTAGGCACTGAAGCTTTCTTT; v_gene: TRBV7-3; abundance: NA; d_gene: NA; j_gene: TRBJ1-1
CDR3aa: CASRPGQGPWEQYF; CDR3nt: TGCGCCAGCAGGCCCGGACAGGGCCCATGGGAGCAGTACTTC; v_gene: TRBV10-1; abundance: few; d_gene: TRBD1; j_gene: TRBJ2-7
CDR3aa: CASSLITGIPFYEQYF; CDR3nt: TGTGCCAGCAGCTTAATTACCGGGATACCCTTCTACGAGCAGTACTTC; v_gene: TRBV28; abundance: NA; d_gene: NA; j_gene: TRBJ2-7
CDR3aa: CASSPETGINEKLFF; CDR3nt: TGCGCCAGCAGCCCGGAGACGGGGATAAATGAAAAACTGTTTTTT; v_gene: TRBV5-1; abundance: NA; d_gene: NA; j_gene: TRBJ1-4
CDR3aa: CASSPLARNTIYF; CDR3nt: TGTGCCAGCAGTCCCCTGGCCAGAAACACCATATATTTT; v_gene: TRBV27; abundance: NA; d_gene: NA; j_gene: TRBJ1-3
CDR3aa: CATSRDRTGGVGANVLTF; CDR3nt: TGTGCCACCAGCAGAGACCGGACCGGGGGGGTGGGGGCCAACGTCCTGACTTTC; v_gene: TRBV15; abundance: NA; d_gene: TRBD2; j_gene: TRBJ2-6
CDR3aa: CASSRAEGGKVEQFF; CDR3nt: TGTGCCAGTAGTAGAGCGGAGGGAGGGAAGGTTGAGCAGTTCTTC; v_gene: TRBV19; abundance: NA; d_gene: TRBD2; j_gene: TRBJ2-1
CDR3aa: CASSFNSGNTIYF; CDR3nt: TGCGCCAGCAGCTTCAACTCTGGAAACACCATATATTTT; v_gene: TRBV5-1; abundance: NA; d_gene: NA; j_gene: TRBJ1-3
CDR3aa: CASSIVVRGLTSESYEQYF; CDR3nt: TGTGCCAGTAGTATAGTGGTCAGGGGGCTCACTAGCGAGTCCTACGAGCAGTACTTC; v_gene: TRBV19; abundance: few; d_gene: NA; j_gene: TRBJ2-7
CDR3aa: CASSYSEANQPQHF; CDR3nt: TGTGCCAGCAGTTACTCCGAGGCGAATCAGCCCCAGCATTTT; v_gene: TRBV6-5; abundance: NA; d_gene: NA; j_gene: TRBJ1-5
CDR3aa: CASSVTELLNTGELFF; CDR3nt: TGCGCCAGCAGTGTAACAGAGCTTCTGAACACCGGGGAGCTGTTTTTT; v_gene: TRBV10-1; abundance: NA; d_gene: NA; j_gene: TRBJ2-2
CDR3aa: CASRTGTLNTGELFF; CDR3nt: TGTGCCAGCAGAACCGGGACACTGAACACCGGGGAGCTGTTTTTT; v_gene: TRBV28; abundance: NA; d_gene: NA; j_gene: TRBJ2-2
CDR3aa: CASSPPSSGANVLTF; CDR3nt: TGTGCCAGCTCACCACCGAGCTCTGGGGCCAACGTCCTGACTTTC; v_gene: TRBV18; abundance: NA; d_gene: NA; j_gene: TRBJ2-6
CDR3aa: CASRRTSGNEQFF; CDR3nt: TGTGCCAGTAGACGGACTAGCGGCAATGAGCAGTTCTTC; v_gene: TRBV19; abundance: NA; d_gene: TRBD2; j_gene: TRBJ2-1
CDR3aa: CASSSGIAETQYF; CDR3nt: TGTGCCAGCAGCAGCGGCATCGCGGAGACCCAGTACTTC; v_gene: TRBV5-5; abundance: NA; d_gene: NA; j_gene: TRBJ2-5
CDR3aa: CSSRARGPGLAGPETQYF; CDR3nt: TGTTCCAGCAGAGCCAGGGGCCCAGGACTAGCGGGACCAGAGACCCAGTACTTC; v_gene: TRBV3-1/TRBV3-2; abundance: few; d_gene: TRBD2; j_gene: TRBJ2-5